What follows are 8 T cell receptor beta chains derived from one specimen sequenced in a study of blood T cell repertoires in COVID-19. Assay: immunoSEQ multiplex PCR; the TCRdb copy retains only in-frame clones and omits some. This sample has 240,000 or so clones, with 70% to 90% found just once. The sequenced sample consisted of PBMCs or T cells enriched from blood (not recorded which). Receptors were obtained from a middle-aged man who had been exposed to COVID-19.

This chain uses TRBV27 with TRBJ1-5, with TRBD1 as a possible D gene (6 bases). CDR3 length equals 14 residues. Looked up from germline, CDR1 is MNHEY and CDR2 is SMNVEV (reference sequence). Trimming took off 5 bases at V and 3 bases at J, with 11 bases between the two ends. CDR3 DNA sequence: TGTGCCAGCAGTATTACAGGGTACAATCAGCCCCAGCATTTT. Amino acid sequence: CASSITGYNQPQHF.

About this clone: Sequence at one end of the junction differs from germline and may be a read error. The rearrangement joins TRBV3-1 (or the pseudogene TRBV3-2) to TRBJ2-3; the match to TRBD2 covers 7 bases. The CDR3 is made up of 16 amino acids. Germline values: CDR1 LGHDT, CDR2 YNNKEL (reference sequence). The CDR3 region is CASTQGWGGDTDTQYF. The CDR3 DNA sequence: TGTGCCAGCACCCAAGGGTGGGGGGGGGACACAGATACGCAGTATTTT.

V usage is TRBV4-1 and J usage is TRBJ1-4; weak D call: TRBD1 (5 bases). This CDR3 region has 14 residues. Germline loops: CDR1 MGHRA, CDR2 YSYEKL. V lost 2 bases, J lost 8 bases, and 12 bases lay in between. CDR3 residues: CASSQRTGVEKLFF. The CDR3 coding sequence is TGCGCCAGCAGCCAACGGACGGGGGTGGAAAAACTGTTTTTT.

The V call is TRBV7-2, the J call TRBJ1-2; D is perhaps TRBD1 (5 bases). V was shortened by 0 bases and J by 6 bases, with 8 bases between the two germline ends. The CDR3 totals 13 residues. Germline CDR1 reads SGHTA; CDR2 reads FQGNSA. The CDR3 loop reads CASSLAHRHGYTF. Here the CDR3 DNA reads TGTGCCAGCAGCTTAGCCCACAGGCATGGCTACACCTTC. Full variable domain (remainder filled in from reference TRBV7-2 and TRBJ1-2): GAGVSQSPSNKVTEKGKDVELRCDPISGHTALYWYRQSLGQGLEFLIYFQGNSAPDKSGLPSDRFSAERTGGSVSTLTIQRTQQEDSAVYLCASSLAHRHGYTFGSGTRLTVV.

The chain employs TRBV6-5 and TRBJ1-2; weak D call: TRBD1 (5 bases). The CDR3 is made up of 13 amino acids. Trimming shortened V by 9 bases and J by 3 bases, and 14 bases separated the two germline ends. The germline V gene encodes CDR1 MNHEY and CDR2 SVGAGI. The CDR3 spells CASTLGGYYGYTF. CDR3 sequence (DNA): TGTGCCAGTACCTTGGGGGGTTACTATGGCTACACCTTC.

The chain couples TRBV5-4 to TRBJ1-1, with D possibly TRBD1 on 6 matching bases. CDR1 SGHNT and CDR2 YYREEE come from the germline V gene (reference sequence). Trimming removed 4 bases at V and 10 bases at J, with 17 bases between. This CDR3 is 13 amino acids long. CDR3 amino acids: CASSPSRGRAAFF. CDR3 nucleotides: TGTGCCAGCAGCCCGTCGAGGGGGAGGGCAGCTTTCTTT.

The chain has TRBV5-6 and TRBJ1-4; 9 bases are shared with TRBD1. The germline V gene encodes CDR1 SGHDT and CDR2 YYEEEE. The CDR3 is made up of 15 amino acids. V lost 5 bases to trimming and J lost 8 bases; unmatched junction nucleotides: 10. CDR3 bases: TGTGCCAGCAGGGACAGGGGCGGCGTCCGGGAAAAACTGTTTTTT. Amino acid sequence: CASRDRGGVREKLFF.

V and J are TRBV28 and TRBJ1-5, with TRBD1 matching 7 bases. The V segment lost 6 bases and the J segment 0 bases; nucleotides outside the gene matches: 8. Germline-derived CDR1 and CDR2 are MDHEN and SYDVKM. The CDR3 consists of 16 residues. The CDR3 reads CASRRFGTDSNQPQHF. The CDR3 coding sequence is TGTGCCAGCAGAAGGTTTGGGACAGATAGCAATCAGCCCCAGCATTTT. Supplemented by reference TRBV28 and TRBJ1-5, the full variable domain reads DVKVTQSSRYLVKRTGEKVFLECVQDMDHENMFWYRQDPGLGLRLIYFSYDVKMKEKGDIPEGYSVSREKKERFSLILESASTNQTSMYLCASRRFGTDSNQPQHFGDGTRLSIL.